Listed here are 21 T cell receptor beta chains from one sample, sequenced in a study of blood T cell repertoires in COVID-19 (dated by TCRdb to the early 2020s). Library preparation used the immunoSEQ multiplex PCR assay. TCRdb stores this immuneACCESS table with in-frame sequences only. Part of the clones is absent; in the studies checked, under half of the shortfall reflects unresolved V genes, and no reason is known for the rest. In this sample the table shows 250,000 to 350,000 clones, about nine tenths of which occur a single time. The ten largest make up roughly 2% of the sample. Material: peripheral blood. The receptors shown here come from a man between 18 and 29 years old with active or convalescent COVID-19.

This clone showed up many times. The V gene is TRBV2, the J gene TRBJ2-2, with TRBD2 matching over 7 bases. Germline CDR1 is SNHLY and CDR2 is FYNNEI. Trimming at V came to 4 bases and at J to 2 bases, leaving 7 bases not matched to a gene. The CDR3 sequence is 16 residues long. CDR3 nucleotides: TGTGCCAGCAGTGGGGAGGGCGGTCATAACACCGGGGAGCTGTTTTTT. Translation gives CASSGEGGHNTGELFF.

The rearrangement joins TRBV5-6 to TRBJ2-7, with 8 positions matching TRBD1. The CDR3 has 13 residues. V lost 3 bases, J lost 6 bases, and 5 bases stayed unmatched. Germline loops: CDR1 SGHDT, CDR2 YYEEEE. CDR3 in amino acids: CASSSRGRAEQYF. DNA for the CDR3: TGTGCCAGCAGCTCCAGGGGGCGTGCCGAGCAGTACTTC.

The rearrangement links TRBV6-6 to TRBJ1-6; D is undetermined. V gave up 7 bases and J gave up 9 bases, with 16 bases separating them. Germline V CDR1 and CDR2: MNHNY, SVGAGI (reference sequence). The CDR3 loop spans 14 amino acids. For the CDR3, the DNA is TGTGCCAGCAATACGGCACAGAGTGTTTCACCCCTCCACTTT. It yields the protein CASNTAQSVSPLHF.

CDR3 loop: CASSPLKTGTLVSYNEQFF. CDR3 sequence (DNA): TGTGCCAGCAGTCCCCTGAAAACTGGGACACTAGTCTCCTACAATGAGCAGTTCTTC. V is TRBV27 and J is TRBJ2-1; TRBD1 might be the D (6 bases). Trimming cost V 5 bases and J 0 bases, with 23 bases left between them. In germline, CDR1 is MNHEY, CDR2 SMNVEV (reference sequence). The CDR3 contains 19 residues.

The chain has TRBV11-2 and TRBJ1-1; D unresolved. This CDR3 has 14 amino acids. V was clipped by 5 bases and J by 5 bases, with 15 bases between them. Germline CDR1 is SGHAT and CDR2 is FQNNGV. The CDR3 nucleotides are TGTGCCAGCAGCCAAAACTACTACTTAACTGAAGCTTTCTTT. Translation: CASSQNYYLTEAFF.

The chain has TRBV3-1 (or the pseudogene TRBV3-2) and TRBJ2-3; D call uncertain. This CDR3 region has 12 residues. Germline CDR1 is LGHDT and CDR2 is YNNKEL (reference sequence). Trimming removed 3 bases from V and 2 bases from J, with 3 bases in between. As DNA, the CDR3 is TGTGCCAGCAGCCACGTCACAGATACGCAGTATTTT. Its translation: CASSHVTDTQYF.

The V call is TRBV6-6, the J call TRBJ2-7, with 8 bases that match TRBD1. There are 17 residues in the CDR3. Trimming took 5 bases from V and 2 from J; bases not matched to a gene: 14. Germline-derived CDR1 and CDR2 are MNHNY and SVGAGI (reference sequence). CDR3 nucleotide sequence: TGTGCCAGCAGTCAAATCGCGGGACAGGTGATTCCCTACGAGCAGTACTTC. Its protein product is CASSQIAGQVIPYEQYF.

This chain links TRBV7-8 with TRBJ1-5; the D is unclear. Trimming stripped 6 bases from V and 4 bases from J, with 10 bases between. The CDR3 extends over 13 amino acids. Germline CDR1 reads SGHVS; CDR2 reads FQNEAQ. The CDR3 sequence is CASRSGRNQPQHF. CDR3 coding DNA: TGTGCCAGCAGGTCGGGGAGGAATCAGCCCCAGCATTTT.

The chain couples TRBV5-1 to TRBJ2-5; 7 nucleotides agree with TRBD1. J was trimmed by 4 bases and V by 0 bases; bases with no gene match: 3. In germline, CDR1 is SGHRS, CDR2 YFSETQ. This CDR3 comprises 14 residues. The CDR3 DNA sequence: TGCGCCAGCAGCTTGGAGGGGGCTTTAGAGACCCAGTACTTC. Its protein is CASSLEGALETQYF.

This clone was seen once. The J gene is TRBJ1-2, the V gene TRBV4-1; TRBD1 matches at 8 bases. V lost 2 bases, J lost 1 base, and 6 bases stayed unmatched. The germline gives CDR1 MGHRA, CDR2 YSYEKL. The CDR3 is made up of 16 amino acids. The CDR3 sequence: CASSQQGAAFNYGYTF. The CDR3 bases are TGCGCCAGCAGCCAACAGGGGGCCGCGTTTAACTATGGCTACACCTTC.

V usage is TRBV27 and J usage is TRBJ1-3; no clear D gene. Per germline, CDR1 MNHEY and CDR2 SMNVEV (reference sequence). V was cut by 7 bases and J by 0 bases, with 10 bases left in between. This CDR3 has 14 amino acids. CDR3 coding DNA: TGTGCCAGCATTCCGGGATTCTCTGGAAACACCATATATTTT. This translates into CASIPGFSGNTIYF.

This clone has just a few counts. The V and J genes are TRBV7-3 and TRBJ2-1; TRBD2 might be the D (5 bases). Germline CDR1 is SGHTA and CDR2 is FQGTGA. The CDR3 loop spans 14 amino acids. The ends were cut back, 1 base at V and 8 bases at J, with 12 bases in the middle. The CDR3 region is CASSLSPSFDEQFF. The CDR3 DNA reads TGTGCCAGCAGCTTAAGTCCTAGCTTCGATGAGCAGTTCTTC.

The sample holds one count of this clone. The J gene is TRBJ2-5, the V gene TRBV15; D might be TRBD2 (6 bases). V was clipped by 3 bases and J by 5 bases, with 16 bases between them. Germline CDR1 LNHNV, CDR2 YYDKDF (reference sequence). The CDR3 has 15 amino acids. CDR3 nucleotides: TGTGCCACCAGCAGGTGGACTACCTCCGGGGAGACCCAGTACTTC. Translating gives CATSRWTTSGETQYF.

The V gene is TRBV6-5, the J gene TRBJ2-1, with D tentatively TRBD1 (6 bases). Trimming stripped 6 bases from V and 9 bases from J, with 21 bases between. Germline CDR1 reads MNHEY; CDR2 reads SVGAGI. The CDR3 covers 15 residues. The CDR3 loop is CASRLGHSILVEQFF. The CDR3 DNA reads as TGTGCCAGCAGGCTGGGACACTCCATCCTGGTTGAGCAGTTCTTC.

V and J are TRBV7-9 and TRBJ1-1, with 11 bases lining up with TRBD1. J was trimmed by 4 bases and V by 4 bases; bases with no gene match: 11. Per germline, CDR1 SEHNR and CDR2 FQNEAQ (reference sequence). The CDR3 length is 17 residues. The CDR3 DNA follows: TGTGCCAGCAGCTCAAGGACAGGGGGCGATTGGGGCACTGAAGCTTTCTTT. Translated: CASSSRTGGDWGTEAFF.

V is TRBV7-9 and J is TRBJ2-1, with D perhaps matching TRBD1 (6 bases). The CDR3 contains 15 residues. Germline CDR1 reads SEHNR; CDR2 reads FQNEAQ (reference sequence). The V end lost 5 bases, the J end lost 2 bases, and 13 bases lay between the germline ends. DNA for the CDR3: TGTGCCAGCAGCCCGACAGGAATTACCTACAATGAGCAGTTCTTC. Translation gives CASSPTGITYNEQFF.

V gene TRBV4-3 combines with J gene TRBJ1-3; a weak D match, TRBD1 (6 bases). CDR1 is LGHNA and CDR2 is YSLEER in the germline V gene. V lost 0 bases and J lost 7, with 10 bases in between. CDR3 length: 14 amino acids. For the CDR3, the DNA is TGCGCCAGCAGCCAAGATTACAGGGCCAACACCATATATTTT. Translating gives CASSQDYRANTIYF.

V gene TRBV5-4 combines with J gene TRBJ1-3; 9 nucleotides match TRBD1. The CDR3 is 17 residues long. CDR1 is SGHNT, CDR2 YYREEE, per germline (reference sequence). Losses at the gene ends were 3 bases for V and 1 base for J; bases not matched to a gene: 8. As DNA, the CDR3 is TGTGCCAGCAGCTGGAGGGGACAGGGATTGTCTGGAAACACCATATATTTT. The encoded protein is CASSWRGQGLSGNTIYF.

V and J are TRBV18 and TRBJ1-3; no clear D. The V gene's germline CDR1 is KGHSH and CDR2 LQKENI. Trimming pared 0 bases from V and 1 base from J, leaving 10 bases between. The CDR3 contains 16 residues. The CDR3 region has the DNA TGTGCCAGCTCACCACCGGAAAGAGGGTCTGGAAACACCATATATTTT. This codes for CASSPPERGSGNTIYF.

V is TRBV28 and J is TRBJ1-5; TRBD1 matches at 10 bases. The germline V gene has CDR1 MDHEN and CDR2 SYDVKM. Germline trimming cut 3 bases from V and 6 bases from J; bases unmatched to any gene: 8. The CDR3 contains 16 residues. The CDR3 nucleotides read TGTGCCAGCAGTTTTACCGTGACAGGGGGCGTTCAGCCCCAGCATTTT. Translated, it gives CASSFTVTGGVQPQHF.

This clone has only one observation. In DNA, the CDR3 is TGTGCCAGCAGCCCCAAGGGCTCGACTAGCGGGGGTGAGATTGAAGAGACCCAGTACTTC. Amino acid sequence: CASSPKGSTSGGEIEETQYF. The chain links TRBV5-4 to TRBJ2-5; 12 nucleotides agree with TRBD2. Losses at the gene ends were 4 bases for V and 3 bases for J; bases not matched to a gene: 19. Germline V gives CDR1 SGHNT, CDR2 YYREEE (reference sequence). The CDR3 loop spans 20 amino acids.